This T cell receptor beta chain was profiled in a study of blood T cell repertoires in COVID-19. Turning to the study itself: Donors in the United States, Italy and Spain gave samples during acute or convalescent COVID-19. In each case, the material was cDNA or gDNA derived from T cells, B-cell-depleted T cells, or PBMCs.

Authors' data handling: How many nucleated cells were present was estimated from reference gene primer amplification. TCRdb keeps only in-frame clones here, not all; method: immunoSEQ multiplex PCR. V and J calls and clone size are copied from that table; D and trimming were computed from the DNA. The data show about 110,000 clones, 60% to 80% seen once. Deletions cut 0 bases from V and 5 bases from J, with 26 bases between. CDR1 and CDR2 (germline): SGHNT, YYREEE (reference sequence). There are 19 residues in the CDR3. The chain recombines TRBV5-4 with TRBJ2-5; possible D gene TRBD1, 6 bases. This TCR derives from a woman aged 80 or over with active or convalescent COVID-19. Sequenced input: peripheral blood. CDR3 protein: CASSLAPLWGLSPRETQYF. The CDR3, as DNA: TGTGCCAGCAGCTTGGCCCCCCTGTGGGGGCTATCCCCAAGGGAGACCCAGTACTTC.